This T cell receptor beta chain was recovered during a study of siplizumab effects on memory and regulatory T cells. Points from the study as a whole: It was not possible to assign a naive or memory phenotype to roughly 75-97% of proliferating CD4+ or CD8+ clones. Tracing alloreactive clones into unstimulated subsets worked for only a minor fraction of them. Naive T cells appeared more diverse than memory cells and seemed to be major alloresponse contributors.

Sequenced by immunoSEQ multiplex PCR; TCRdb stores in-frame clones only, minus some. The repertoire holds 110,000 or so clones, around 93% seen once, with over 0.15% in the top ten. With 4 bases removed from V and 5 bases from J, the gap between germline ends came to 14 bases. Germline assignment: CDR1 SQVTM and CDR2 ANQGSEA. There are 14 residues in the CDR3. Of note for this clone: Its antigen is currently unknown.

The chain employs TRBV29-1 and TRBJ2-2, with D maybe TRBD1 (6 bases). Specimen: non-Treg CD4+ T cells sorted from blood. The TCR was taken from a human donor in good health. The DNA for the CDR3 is TGCAGCGTTGTAAGATCAGGGGTAACCGGGGAGCTGTTTTTT. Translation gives CSVVRSGVTGELFF.